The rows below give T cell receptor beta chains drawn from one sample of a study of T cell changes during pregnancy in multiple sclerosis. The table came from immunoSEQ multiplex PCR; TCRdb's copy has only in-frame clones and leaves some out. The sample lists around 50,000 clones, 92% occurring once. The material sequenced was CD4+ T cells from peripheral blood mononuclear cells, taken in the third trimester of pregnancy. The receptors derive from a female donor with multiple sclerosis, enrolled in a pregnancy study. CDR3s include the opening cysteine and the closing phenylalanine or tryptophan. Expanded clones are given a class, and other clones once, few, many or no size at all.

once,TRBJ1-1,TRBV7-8,CASSSGQTNTEAFF
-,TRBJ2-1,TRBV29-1,CSVVEGTSGSWYNEQFF
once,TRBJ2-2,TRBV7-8,CASFQGRETGELFF
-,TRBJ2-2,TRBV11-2,CASSSRQDMPGELFF
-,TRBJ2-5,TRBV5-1,CASMSSGKYQETQYF
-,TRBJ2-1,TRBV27,CASSIIGLAGRNEQFF
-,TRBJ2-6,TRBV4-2,CASSQVGRANSGANVLTF
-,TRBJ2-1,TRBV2,CASSGWAGVEYNEQFF
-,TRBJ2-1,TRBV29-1,CSVRAYNEQFF
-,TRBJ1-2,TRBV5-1,CASSPGQGSGGYTF
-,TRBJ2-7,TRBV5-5,CASSLVTGTYEQYF
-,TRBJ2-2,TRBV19,CASSMMGLPNTGELFF
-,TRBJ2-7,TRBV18,CASSQMGSGGISYEQYF
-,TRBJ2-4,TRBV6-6,CASSYEHRTHIQYF
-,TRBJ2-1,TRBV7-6,CASSLSDTILNEQFF
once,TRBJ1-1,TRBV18,CASSRQGDTEAFF
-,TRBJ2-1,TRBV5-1,CASSQAVNGNEQFF
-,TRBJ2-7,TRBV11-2,CASSLALRETYEQYF
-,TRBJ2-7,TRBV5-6,CASSPGTSGGYEQYF
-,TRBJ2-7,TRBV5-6,CASTLGLAGGEQYF
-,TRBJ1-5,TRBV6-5,CASSRVGNQPQHF
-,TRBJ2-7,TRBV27,CASKAPGTYSYEQYF
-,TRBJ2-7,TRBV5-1,CASSLEWGHQDEQYF
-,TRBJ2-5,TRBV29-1,CSVRGALSETQYF
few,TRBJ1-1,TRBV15,CATSSYGTDNTEAFF
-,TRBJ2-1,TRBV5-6,CASSLFASGVNNEQFF
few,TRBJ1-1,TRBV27,CASFFGGRNTEAFF
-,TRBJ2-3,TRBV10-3,CAISARASGRATDTQYF
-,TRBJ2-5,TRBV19,CASKTGTARGETQYF